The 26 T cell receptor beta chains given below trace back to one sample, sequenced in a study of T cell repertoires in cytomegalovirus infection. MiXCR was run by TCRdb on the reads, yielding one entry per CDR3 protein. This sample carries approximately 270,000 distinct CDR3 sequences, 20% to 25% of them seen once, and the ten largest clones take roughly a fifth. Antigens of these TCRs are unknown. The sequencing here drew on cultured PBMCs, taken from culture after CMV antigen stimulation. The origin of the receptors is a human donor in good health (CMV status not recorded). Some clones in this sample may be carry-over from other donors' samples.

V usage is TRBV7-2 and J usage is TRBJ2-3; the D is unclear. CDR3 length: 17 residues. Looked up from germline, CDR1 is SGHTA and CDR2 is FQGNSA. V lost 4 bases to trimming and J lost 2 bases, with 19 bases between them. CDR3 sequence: CASSYLMGMGFTDTQYF. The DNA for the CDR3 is TGTGCCAGCAGCTACTTGATGGGGATGGGGTTCACAGATACGCAGTATTTT.

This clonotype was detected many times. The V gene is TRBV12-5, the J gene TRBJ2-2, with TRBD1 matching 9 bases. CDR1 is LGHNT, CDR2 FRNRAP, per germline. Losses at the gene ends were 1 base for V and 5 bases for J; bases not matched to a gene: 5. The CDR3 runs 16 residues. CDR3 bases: TGTGCTAGTGGTTTGGCACAGGGGGCCGGAACCGGGGAGCTGTTTTTT. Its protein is CASGLAQGAGTGELFF.

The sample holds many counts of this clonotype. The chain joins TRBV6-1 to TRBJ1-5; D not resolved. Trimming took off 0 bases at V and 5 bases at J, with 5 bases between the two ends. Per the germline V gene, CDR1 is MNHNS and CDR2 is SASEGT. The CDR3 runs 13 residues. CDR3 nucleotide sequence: TGTGCCAGCAGTGAAGCGTGGGATCAGCCCCAGCATTTT. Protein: CASSEAWDQPQHF.

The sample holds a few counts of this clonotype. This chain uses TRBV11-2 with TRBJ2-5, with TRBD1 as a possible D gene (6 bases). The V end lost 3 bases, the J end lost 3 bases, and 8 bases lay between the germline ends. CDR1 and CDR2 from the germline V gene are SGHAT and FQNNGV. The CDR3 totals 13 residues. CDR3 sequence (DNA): TGTGCCAGCAGCTTTCAGGGGAAAGAGACCCAGTACTTC. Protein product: CASSFQGKETQYF.

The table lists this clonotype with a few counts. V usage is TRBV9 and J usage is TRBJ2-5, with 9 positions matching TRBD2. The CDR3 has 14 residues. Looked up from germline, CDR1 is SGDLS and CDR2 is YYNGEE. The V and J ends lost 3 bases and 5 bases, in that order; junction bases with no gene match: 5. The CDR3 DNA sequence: TGTGCCAGCAGCGATAGCGGGAGCGGGGAGACCCAGTACTTC. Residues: CASSDSGSGETQYF. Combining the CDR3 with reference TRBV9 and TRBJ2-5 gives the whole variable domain DSGVTQTPKHLITATGQRVTLRCSPRSGDLSVYWYQQSLDQGLQFLIQYYNGEERAKGNILERFSAQQFPDLHSELNLSSLELGDSALYFCASSDSGSGETQYFGPGTRLLVL.

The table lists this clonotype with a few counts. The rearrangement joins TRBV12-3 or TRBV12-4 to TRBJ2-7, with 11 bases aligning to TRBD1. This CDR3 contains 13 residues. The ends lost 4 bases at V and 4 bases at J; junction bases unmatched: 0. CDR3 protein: CASSWDRGYEQYF. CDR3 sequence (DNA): TGTGCCAGCAGTTGGGACAGGGGGTACGAGCAGTACTTC.

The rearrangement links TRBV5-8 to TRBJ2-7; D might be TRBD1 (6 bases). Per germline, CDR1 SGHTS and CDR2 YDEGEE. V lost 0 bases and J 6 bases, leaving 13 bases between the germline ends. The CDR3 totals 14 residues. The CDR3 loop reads CASSLGGRLSEQYF. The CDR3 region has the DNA TGTGCCAGCAGCTTGGGGGGGCGGCTCTCCGAGCAGTACTTC.

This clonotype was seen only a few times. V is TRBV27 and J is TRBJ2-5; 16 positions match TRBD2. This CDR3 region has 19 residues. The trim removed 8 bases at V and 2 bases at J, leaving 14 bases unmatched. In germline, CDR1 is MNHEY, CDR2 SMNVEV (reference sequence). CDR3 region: CASGRTGLAGGPGQETQYF. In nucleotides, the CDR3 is TGTGCCAGCGGGCGCACGGGACTAGCGGGAGGGCCGGGGCAAGAGACCCAGTACTTC.

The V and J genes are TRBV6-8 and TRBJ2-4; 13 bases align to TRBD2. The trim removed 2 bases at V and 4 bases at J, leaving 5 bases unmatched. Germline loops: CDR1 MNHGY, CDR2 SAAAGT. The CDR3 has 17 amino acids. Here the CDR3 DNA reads TGTGCCAGCAGTTACGAACTAGCGGGAGGGCATAAAAACATTCAGTACTTC. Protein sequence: CASSYELAGGHKNIQYF.

As DNA, the CDR3 is TGCGCCAGCAGCCAAACACAGGGGAGAACTGAAGCTTTCTTT. Translating it yields CASSQTQGRTEAFF. This chain links TRBV4-3 with TRBJ1-1; 7 nucleotides align to TRBD1. Germline CDR1 LGHNA, CDR2 YSLEER. This CDR3 has 14 amino acids. The trim removed 2 bases at V and 5 bases at J, leaving 5 bases unmatched.

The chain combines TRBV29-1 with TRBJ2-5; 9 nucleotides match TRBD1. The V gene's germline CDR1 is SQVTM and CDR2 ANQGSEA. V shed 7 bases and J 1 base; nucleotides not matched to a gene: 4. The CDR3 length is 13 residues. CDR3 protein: CSGTGDLQETQYF. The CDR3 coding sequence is TGCAGCGGGACAGGGGACCTCCAAGAGACCCAGTACTTC.

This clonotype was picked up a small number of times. CDR3 DNA: TGTGCCAGCAGCCCCGGGACTAGGGGCAATGAGCAGTTCTTC. Translation gives CASSPGTRGNEQFF. The V call is TRBV27, the J call TRBJ2-1, with 8 bases lining up with TRBD2. This CDR3 spans 14 amino acids. V lost 6 bases to trimming and J lost 6 bases; unmatched junction nucleotides: 7. Germline V gives CDR1 MNHEY, CDR2 SMNVEV (reference sequence).

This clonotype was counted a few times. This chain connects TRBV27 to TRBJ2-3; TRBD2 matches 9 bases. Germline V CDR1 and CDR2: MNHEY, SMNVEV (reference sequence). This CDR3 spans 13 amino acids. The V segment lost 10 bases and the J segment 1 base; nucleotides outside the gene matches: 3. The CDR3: CATGLAGTDTQYF. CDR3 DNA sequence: TGTGCCACGGGACTAGCAGGCACAGATACGCAGTATTTT.

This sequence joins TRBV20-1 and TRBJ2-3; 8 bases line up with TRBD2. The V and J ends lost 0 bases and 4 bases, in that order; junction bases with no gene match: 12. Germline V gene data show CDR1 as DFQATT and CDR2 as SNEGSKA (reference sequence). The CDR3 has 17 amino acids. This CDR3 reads CSARDAVSGSRPDTQYF. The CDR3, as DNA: TGCAGTGCTAGAGATGCTGTGAGCGGGAGTCGCCCAGATACGCAGTATTTT.

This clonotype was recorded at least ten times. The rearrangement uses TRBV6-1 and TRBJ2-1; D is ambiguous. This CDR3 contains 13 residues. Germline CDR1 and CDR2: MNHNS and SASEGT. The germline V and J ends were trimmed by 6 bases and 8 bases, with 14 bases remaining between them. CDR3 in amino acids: CASRKAADYEQFF. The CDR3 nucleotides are TGTGCCAGCAGGAAGGCCGCGGATTATGAGCAGTTCTTC.

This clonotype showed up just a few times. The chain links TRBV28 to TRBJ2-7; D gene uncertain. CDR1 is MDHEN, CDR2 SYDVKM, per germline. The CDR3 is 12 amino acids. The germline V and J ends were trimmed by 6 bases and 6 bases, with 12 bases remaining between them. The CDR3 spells CASSRVWVEQYF. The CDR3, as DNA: TGTGCCAGCAGCCGTGTCTGGGTCGAGCAGTACTTC.

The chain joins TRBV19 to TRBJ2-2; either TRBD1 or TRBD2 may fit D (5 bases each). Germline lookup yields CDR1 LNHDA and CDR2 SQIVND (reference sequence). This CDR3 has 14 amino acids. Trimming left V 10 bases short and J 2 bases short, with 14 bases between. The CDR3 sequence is CATHQGTNTGELFF. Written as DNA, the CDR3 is TGTGCCACCCACCAAGGGACCAACACCGGGGAGCTGTTTTTT.

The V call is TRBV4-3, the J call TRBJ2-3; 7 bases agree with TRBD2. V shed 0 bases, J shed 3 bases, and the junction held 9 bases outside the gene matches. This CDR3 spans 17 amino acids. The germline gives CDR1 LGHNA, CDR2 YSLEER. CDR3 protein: CASSQDHAGDLTDTQYF. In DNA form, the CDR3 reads TGCGCCAGCAGCCAAGATCATGCGGGAGATCTGACAGATACGCAGTATTTT.

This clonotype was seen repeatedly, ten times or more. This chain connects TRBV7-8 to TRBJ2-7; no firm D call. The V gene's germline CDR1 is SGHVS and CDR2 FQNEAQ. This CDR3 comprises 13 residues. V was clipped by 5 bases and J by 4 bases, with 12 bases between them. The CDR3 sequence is CASSVGGGYEQYV. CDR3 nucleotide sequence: TGTGCCAGCAGCGTCGGCGGTGGGTACGAGCAGTACGTC.

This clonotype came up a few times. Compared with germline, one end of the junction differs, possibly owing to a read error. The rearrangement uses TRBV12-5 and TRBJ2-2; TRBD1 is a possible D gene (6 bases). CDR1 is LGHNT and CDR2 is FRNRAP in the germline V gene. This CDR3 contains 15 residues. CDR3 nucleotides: TGTGCTAGTGGCTTGGGACACGCGAACACCGGGGAGCTGTTTTTT. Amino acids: CASGLGHANTGELFF.

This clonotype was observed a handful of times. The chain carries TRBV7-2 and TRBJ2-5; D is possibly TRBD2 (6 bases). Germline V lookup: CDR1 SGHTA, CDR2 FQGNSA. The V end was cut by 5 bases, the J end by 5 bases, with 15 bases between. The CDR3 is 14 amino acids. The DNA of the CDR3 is TGTGCCAGCAGCCCGGCGGGGACCCCCGAGACCCAGTACTTC. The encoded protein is CASSPAGTPETQYF. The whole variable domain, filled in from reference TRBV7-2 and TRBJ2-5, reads GAGVSQSPSNKVTEKGKDVELRCDPISGHTALYWYRQSLGQGLEFLIYFQGNSAPDKSGLPSDRFSAERTGGSVSTLTIQRTQQEDSAVYLCASSPAGTPETQYFGPGTRLLVL.

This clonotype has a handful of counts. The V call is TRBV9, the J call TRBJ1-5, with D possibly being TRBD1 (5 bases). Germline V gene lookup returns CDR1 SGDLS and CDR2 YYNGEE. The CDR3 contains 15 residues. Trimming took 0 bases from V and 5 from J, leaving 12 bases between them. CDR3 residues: CASSVGGGPDQPQHF. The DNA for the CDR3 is TGTGCCAGCAGCGTAGGGGGCGGGCCGGATCAGCCCCAGCATTTT.

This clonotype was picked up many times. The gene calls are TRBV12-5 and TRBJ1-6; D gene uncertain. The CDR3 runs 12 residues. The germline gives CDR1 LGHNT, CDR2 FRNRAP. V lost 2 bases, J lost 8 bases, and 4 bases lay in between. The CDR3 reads CASGLSDSPLHF. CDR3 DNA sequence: TGTGCTAGTGGTTTGAGTGATTCACCCCTCCACTTT.

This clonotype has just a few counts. CDR3 sequence reads: CSATSGGPSDTQYF. The CDR3 DNA sequence: TGCAGTGCCACGTCCGGAGGGCCATCAGATACGCAGTATTTT. The chain combines TRBV20-1 with TRBJ2-3, with TRBD2 as a possible D gene (6 bases). V was trimmed by 6 bases and J by 4 bases, leaving 17 bases between them. CDR1 and CDR2 (germline): DFQATT, SNEGSKA (reference sequence). This CDR3 spans 14 amino acids.

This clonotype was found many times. The CDR3 nucleotides read TGTGCCAGCAGTTACTTCCCGCTCGAGCAGTTCTTC. Its translation: CASSYFPLEQFF. The rearrangement joins TRBV6-2 or TRBV6-3 to TRBJ2-1; D gene unclear. Germline values: CDR1 MNHEY, CDR2 SVGEGT. V was clipped by 1 base and J by 10 bases, with 8 bases between them. There are 12 residues in the CDR3.

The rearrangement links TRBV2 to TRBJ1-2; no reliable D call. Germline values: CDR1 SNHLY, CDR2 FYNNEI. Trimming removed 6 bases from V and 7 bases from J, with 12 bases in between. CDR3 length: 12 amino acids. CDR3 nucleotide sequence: TGTGCCAGCAGGGGTTACGACACTGGCTACACCTTC. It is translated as CASRGYDTGYTF. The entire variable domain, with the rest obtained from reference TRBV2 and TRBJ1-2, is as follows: EPEVTQTPSHQVTQMGQEVILRCVPISNHLYFYWYRQILGQKVEFLVSFYNNEISEKSEIFDDQFSVERPDGSNFTLKIRSTKLEDSAMYFCASRGYDTGYTFGSGTRLTVV.